This TCR beta chain was observed in a study of CD8+CD57+ T cells in acquired aplastic anemia (dated by TCRdb to about 2018). About the full investigation: Extracted DNA from sorted CD4+ and CD8+ cells averaged approximately 3 ug, ranging from roughly 0.17 to 27.4 ug. A CD8+CD57+ expansion meant a frequency higher than the mean frequency seen in healthy subjects.

Flow cytometry had shown CD8+CD57+ cell expansion in the patients selected for sequencing. Every patient had severe acquired aplastic anemia, diagnosed using the International Study of Aplastic Anemia and Agranulocytosis and Camitta criteria. No patient had received any therapy when blood was sampled. The study deep-sequenced TCR repertoires of sorted CD4+ and CD8+ blood T cells from severe aplastic anemia patients and healthy subjects. Patients were enrolled under clinicaltrials.gov protocols 00001620, 01623167, 00001397, 00071045, 00081523 and 00961064 in the USA. Ficoll-Paque density gradient centrifugation was used to isolate peripheral blood mononuclear cells. Before DNA was extracted, CD4+ and CD8+ T cells were sorted using either FACS or magnetic beads. For this clonotype: It lacks a known antigen. The input lacks base qualities; no much larger clone sits a single base away.

Overall study results and their limits: No significant difference in CD8+ Simpson's diversity was found between patients and healthy controls (P=0.060). Twenty-nine CD8+ CDR3 sequences were found to be shared between patients and controls, but these sequences appeared to be highly expressed in patients and within the immunodominant clones of the patients.

V and J lose 3 bases and 0 bases, and a span of 5 bases separates them. The CDR3, from cysteine to phenylalanine, totals 14 residues. The CDR3 DNA has 42 bases and is translated from base 1. In the germline V gene (reference sequence), CDR1 corresponds to LNHDA and CDR2 to SQIVND. Profiling of TCR beta VDJ combinations and CDR3 sequences used genomic DNA as the template. An Illumina HiSeq 2000 was used for TCR repertoire sequencing. The original pipeline was this. Repertoire assessment relied on Simpson's diversity index, CDR3 size and DJ length profiles, and TRBV/TRBJ rearrangement plots. The most abundant DNA sequence in the deep sequencing data was defined as the immunodominant clone. CDR3 amino acid sequences were checked for sharing between subjects and were compared against published repertoires and the VDJdb database. Using fastp at Q25 and MiXCR, TCRdb reprocessed the public reads and kept productive beta chains. Rows are combined by CDR3 protein, so each entry shows the most common genes and DNA. It is TCRdb's table, rather than the study itself, that gives the V and J calls and clone size. The sample table shows 75,000 to 80,000 distinct CDR3 sequences, and 55% to 75% are seen once. Of the sample, about four fifths is held by the ten largest clones.

Specimen: sorted CD4+, CD8+, or CD8+CD57+ T cells (not recorded which) from PBMCs. The source of this sequence is a human donor with aplastic anemia. Recombination connected TRBV19 to TRBJ2-2, with no D gene named confidently. The DNA reads as follows: TGTGCCAGTAGTATCGCCTCGAACACCGGGGAGCTGTTTTTT. This encodes CASSIASNTGELFF. The entire variable domain, with the stretches around the CDR3 drawn from the reference TRBV19 and TRBJ2-2 proteins, is DGGITQSPKYLFRKEGQNVTLSCEQNLNHDAMYWYRQDPGQGLRLIYYSQIVNDFQKGDIAEGYSVSREKKESFPLTVTSAQKNPTAFYLCASSIASNTGELFFGEGSRLTVL.